The text below deals with one TCR beta chain. Its antigen is still unknown. The data stem from a study of T cells expressing NK-cell markers. Study summary: It was sorted CD3+CD56-NKG2C+, CD3+CD56+NKG2C- and CD3+CD56+NKG2C+ T cells that provided the TCR beta repertoires. Among eight sequenced donors, seven carried HCMV seropositivity while one was seronegative. Overall study findings and caveats: Leadership of the CD3+CD56-NKG2C+ fraction also belonged to these clonotypes in several donors. A range of roughly 1.0-8% of CD8+ T cells consisted of dominant NKG2C+ clonotypes in six donors.

Each CDR3 protein gets one entry in TCRdb, which reprocessed the 5' RACE reads and gives no DNA. This repertoire includes 350,000 to 450,000 distinct CDR3 sequences. Germline V gene sequence: CDR1 SGDLS, CDR2 YYNGEE. This CDR3 has 15 amino acids. The rearrangement links TRBV9 to TRBJ1-5; the D call from TCRdb, TRBD1, cannot be confirmed without DNA. The receptor comes from a man aged 18-70 years in good health. Sequences were obtained from blood T cells: a sorted CD56 or NKG2C T cell subset, CD4+ or CD8+ T cells, or bulk PBMC T cells (not recorded which). CDR3 amino acids: CASSATTGGGQPQHF.